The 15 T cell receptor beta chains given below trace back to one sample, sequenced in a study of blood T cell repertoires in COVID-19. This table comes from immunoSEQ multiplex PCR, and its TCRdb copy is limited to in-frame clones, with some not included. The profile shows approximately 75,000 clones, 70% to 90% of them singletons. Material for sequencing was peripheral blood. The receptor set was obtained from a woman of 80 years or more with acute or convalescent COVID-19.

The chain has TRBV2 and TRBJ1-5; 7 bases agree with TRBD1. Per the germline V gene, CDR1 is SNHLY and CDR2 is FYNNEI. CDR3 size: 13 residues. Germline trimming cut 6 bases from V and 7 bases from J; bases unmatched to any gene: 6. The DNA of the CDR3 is TGTGCCAGCAGGAACAGGGGATTACAGCCCCAGCATTTT. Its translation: CASRNRGLQPQHF. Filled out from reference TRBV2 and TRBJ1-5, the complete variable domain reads EPEVTQTPSHQVTQMGQEVILRCVPISNHLYFYWYRQILGQKVEFLVSFYNNEISEKSEIFDDQFSVERPDGSNFTLKIRSTKLEDSAMYFCASRNRGLQPQHFGDGTRLSIL.

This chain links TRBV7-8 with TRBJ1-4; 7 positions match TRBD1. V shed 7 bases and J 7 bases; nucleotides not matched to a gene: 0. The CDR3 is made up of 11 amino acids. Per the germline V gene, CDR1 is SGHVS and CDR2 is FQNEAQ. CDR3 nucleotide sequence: TGTGCCAGCACAGGGGGTGAAAAACTGTTTTTT. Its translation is CASTGGEKLFF.

This CDR3 is CASSLGGTGSYEQYF. The CDR3 nucleotides read TGCGCCAGCAGCTTGGGAGGGACAGGGTCATACGAGCAGTACTTC. The rearrangement uses TRBV5-1 and TRBJ2-7; 9 positions match TRBD1. The germline V gene encodes CDR1 SGHRS and CDR2 YFSETQ. V shed 0 bases and J 4 bases; nucleotides not matched to a gene: 5. CDR3 length equals 15 residues.

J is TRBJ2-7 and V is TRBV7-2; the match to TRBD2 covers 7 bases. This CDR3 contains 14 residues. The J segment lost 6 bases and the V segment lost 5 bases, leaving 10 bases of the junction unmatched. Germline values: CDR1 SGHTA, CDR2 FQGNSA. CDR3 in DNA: TGTGCCAGCAGCCGCGCCCGGGGGGTAAGCGAGCAGTACTTC. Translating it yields CASSRARGVSEQYF.

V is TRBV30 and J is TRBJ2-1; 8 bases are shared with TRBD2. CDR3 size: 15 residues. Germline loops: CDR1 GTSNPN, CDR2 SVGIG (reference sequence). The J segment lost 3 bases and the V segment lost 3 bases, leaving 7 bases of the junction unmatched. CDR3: CAWREAGVYYNEQFF. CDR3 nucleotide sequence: TGTGCCTGGAGGGAAGCGGGAGTTTACTACAATGAGCAGTTCTTC.

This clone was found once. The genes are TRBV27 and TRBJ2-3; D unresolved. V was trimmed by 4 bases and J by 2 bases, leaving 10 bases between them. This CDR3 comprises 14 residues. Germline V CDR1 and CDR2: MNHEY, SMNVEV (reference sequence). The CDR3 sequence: CASSSWPYTDTQYF. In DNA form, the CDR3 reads TGTGCCAGCAGTTCTTGGCCATACACAGATACGCAGTATTTT.

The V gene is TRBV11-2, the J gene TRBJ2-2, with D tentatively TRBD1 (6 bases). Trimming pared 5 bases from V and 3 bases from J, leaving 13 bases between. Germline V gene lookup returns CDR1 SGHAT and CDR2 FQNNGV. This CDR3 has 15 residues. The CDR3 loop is CASSQKDRYTGELFF. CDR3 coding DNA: TGTGCCAGCAGCCAGAAGGACAGATACACCGGGGAGCTGTTTTTT.

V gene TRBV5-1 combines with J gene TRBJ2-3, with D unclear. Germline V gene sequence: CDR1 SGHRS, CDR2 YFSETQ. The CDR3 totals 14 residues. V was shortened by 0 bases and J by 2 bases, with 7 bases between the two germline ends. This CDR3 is CASSLGSNTDTQYF. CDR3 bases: TGCGCCAGCAGCTTGGGAAGCAACACAGATACGCAGTATTTT.

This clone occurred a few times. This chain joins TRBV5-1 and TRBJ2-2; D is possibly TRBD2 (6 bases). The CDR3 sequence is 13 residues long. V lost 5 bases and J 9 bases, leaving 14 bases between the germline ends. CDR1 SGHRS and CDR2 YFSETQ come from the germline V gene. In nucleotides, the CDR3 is TGCGCCAGCAGTCCCGGGGGTCAAAGGGAGCTGTTTTTT. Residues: CASSPGGQRELFF.

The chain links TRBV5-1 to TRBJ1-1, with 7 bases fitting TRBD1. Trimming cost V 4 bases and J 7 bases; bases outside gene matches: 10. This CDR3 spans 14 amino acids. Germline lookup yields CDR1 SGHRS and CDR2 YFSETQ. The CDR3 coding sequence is TGCGCCAGCAGCCCCCCGGTGAACAGGGGTGAAGCTTTCTTT. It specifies CASSPPVNRGEAFF.

CDR3 sequence (DNA): TGTGCCAGCAGCTCCACCTCAGACAGGGGCGAGCAGTACTTC. This encodes CASSSTSDRGEQYF. This rearrangement joins TRBV5-4 to TRBJ2-7; 8 bases agree with TRBD1. The CDR3 is made up of 14 amino acids. V dropped 3 bases and J dropped 6; count of bases not matched to a gene: 8. Germline V gene data show CDR1 as SGHNT and CDR2 as YYREEE (reference sequence).

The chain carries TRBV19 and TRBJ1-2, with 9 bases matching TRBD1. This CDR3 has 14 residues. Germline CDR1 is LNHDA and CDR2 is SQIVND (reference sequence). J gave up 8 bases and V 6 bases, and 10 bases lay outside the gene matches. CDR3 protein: CASRPQGAKGGYTF. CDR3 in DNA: TGTGCCAGTAGACCACAGGGGGCGAAAGGCGGCTACACCTTC.

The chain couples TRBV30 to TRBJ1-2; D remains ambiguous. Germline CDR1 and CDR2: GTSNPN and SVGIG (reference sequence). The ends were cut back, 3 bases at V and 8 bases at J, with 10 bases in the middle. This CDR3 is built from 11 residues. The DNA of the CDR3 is TGTGCCTGGAGGGGCTACGAAGGCTACACCTTC. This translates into CAWRGYEGYTF.

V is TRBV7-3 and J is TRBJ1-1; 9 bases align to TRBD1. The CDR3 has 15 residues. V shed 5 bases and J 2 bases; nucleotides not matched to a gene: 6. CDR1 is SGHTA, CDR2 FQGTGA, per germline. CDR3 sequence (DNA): TGTGCCAGCAGCCCCAAGGGACAGGGAAACACTGAAGCTTTCTTT. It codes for CASSPKGQGNTEAFF.

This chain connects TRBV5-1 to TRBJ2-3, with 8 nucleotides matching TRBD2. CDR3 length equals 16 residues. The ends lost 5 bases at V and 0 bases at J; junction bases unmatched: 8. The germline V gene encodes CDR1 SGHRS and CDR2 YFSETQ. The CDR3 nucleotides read TGCGCCAGCAGTTCGGATACTAGCGGAAGCACAGATACGCAGTATTTT. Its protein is CASSSDTSGSTDTQYF.